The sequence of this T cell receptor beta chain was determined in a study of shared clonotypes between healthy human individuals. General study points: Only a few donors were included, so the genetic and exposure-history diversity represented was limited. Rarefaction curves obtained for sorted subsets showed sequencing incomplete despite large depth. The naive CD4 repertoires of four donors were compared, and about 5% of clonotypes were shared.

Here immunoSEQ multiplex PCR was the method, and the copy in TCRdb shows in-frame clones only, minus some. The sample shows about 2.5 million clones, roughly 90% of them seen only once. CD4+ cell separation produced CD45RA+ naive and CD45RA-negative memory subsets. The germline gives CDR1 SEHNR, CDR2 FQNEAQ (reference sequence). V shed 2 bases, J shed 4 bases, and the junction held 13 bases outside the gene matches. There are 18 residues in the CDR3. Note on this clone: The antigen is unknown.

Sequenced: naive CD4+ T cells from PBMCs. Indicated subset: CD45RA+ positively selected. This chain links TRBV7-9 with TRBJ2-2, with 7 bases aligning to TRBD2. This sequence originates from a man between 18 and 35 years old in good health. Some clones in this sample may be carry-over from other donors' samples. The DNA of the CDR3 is TGTGCCAGCAGCTTAATCTTTTCGCGGGAGACCCCCACCGGGGAGCTGTTTTTT. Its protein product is CASSLIFSRETPTGELFF.